Presented here are 5 T cell receptor beta chains from one specimen sequenced in a study of shared clonotypes between healthy human individuals. Measured with immunoSEQ multiplex PCR; TCRdb has only the in-frame clones, and not every one. The sample has fewer than 2.5 million clones, 80% to 95% seen once. Sequences were obtained from naive CD4+ T cells from PBMCs. Subset indicated: CD45RA+ positively selected. The source of these receptors is a man aged 18 to 30 in good health. Some clones in this sample may be carry-over from other donors' samples.

The chain couples TRBV10-3 to TRBJ2-5, with 8 positions matching TRBD1. The CDR3 contains 15 residues. Germline V gives CDR1 ENHRY, CDR2 SYGVKD. Trimming at V came to 0 bases and at J to 5 bases, leaving 5 bases not matched to a gene. The CDR3 DNA reads as TGTGCCATCAGTGAGTCTGACAGGGGCGGGGAGACCCAGTACTTC. Protein sequence: CAISESDRGGETQYF.

The chain has TRBV28 and TRBJ1-1; no clear D gene. Trimming shortened V by 3 bases and J by 4 bases, and 15 bases separated the two germline ends. The V gene's germline CDR1 is MDHEN and CDR2 SYDVKM. The CDR3 runs 15 residues. DNA for the CDR3: TGTGCCAGCAGTTTTTCGGGCGTGGGGTCCACTGAAGCTTTCTTT. It yields the protein CASSFSGVGSTEAFF.

In regard to this clone: Other DNA sequences in this sample translate to the same CDR3. The chain uses TRBV6-5 and TRBJ2-7; D is ambiguous. Trimming pared 2 bases from V and 5 bases from J, leaving 4 bases between. The CDR3 runs to 11 residues. Per germline, CDR1 MNHEY and CDR2 SVGAGI. CDR3 residues: CASSYGHEQYF. Written as DNA, the CDR3 is TGTGCCAGCAGTTACGGACACGAGCAGTACTTC.

The chain employs TRBV15 and TRBJ1-4; TRBD1 is a possible D gene (5 bases). V was trimmed by 5 bases and J by 7 bases, leaving 14 bases between them. Germline V gene sequence: CDR1 LNHNV, CDR2 YYDKDF (reference sequence). The CDR3 is made up of 14 amino acids. The CDR3 loop is CATSQIQGAEKLFF. The DNA of the CDR3 is TGTGCCACCAGCCAGATTCAAGGGGCTGAAAAACTGTTTTTT.

This clone occurred once. This specimen includes other DNA sequences encoding the same CDR3. This chain uses TRBV5-1 with TRBJ2-7, with D perhaps matching TRBD1 (6 bases). Trimming pared 2 bases from V and 0 bases from J, leaving 9 bases between. This CDR3 is 14 amino acids long. The germline V gene encodes CDR1 SGHRS and CDR2 YFSETQ. In nucleotides, the CDR3 is TGCGCCAGCAGCTTACAGGGTAGCTCCTACGAGCAGTACTTC. It translates to CASSLQGSSYEQYF.